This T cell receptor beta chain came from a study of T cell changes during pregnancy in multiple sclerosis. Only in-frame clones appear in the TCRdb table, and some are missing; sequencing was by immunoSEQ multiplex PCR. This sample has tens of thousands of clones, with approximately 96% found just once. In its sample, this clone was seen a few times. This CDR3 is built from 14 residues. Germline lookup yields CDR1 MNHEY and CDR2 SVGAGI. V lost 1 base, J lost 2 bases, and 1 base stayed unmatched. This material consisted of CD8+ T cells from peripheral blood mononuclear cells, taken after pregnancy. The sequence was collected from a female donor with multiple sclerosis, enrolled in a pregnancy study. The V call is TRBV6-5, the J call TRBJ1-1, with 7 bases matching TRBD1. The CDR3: CASSYWDSNTEAFF. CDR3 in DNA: TGTGCCAGCAGTTACTGGGACAGCAACACTGAAGCTTTCTTT.